What follows are 10 T cell receptor beta chains derived from one specimen sequenced in a study of cytomegalovirus exposure and HLA in healthy donors. PCR was performed using 60 Vbeta and 13 Jbeta primers. Profiling relied on immunoSEQ multiplex PCR, and the TCRdb table lists in-frame clones only, not all of them. This table holds tens of thousands of clones, roughly 77% found once. Sequences were obtained from PBMCs. The origin of the receptors is a woman aged 35 to 49 in good health and CMV-seropositive.

The V gene is TRBV30, the J gene TRBJ2-7; maybe TRBD2 (7 bases). The CDR3 covers 15 residues. V was pared by 0 bases and J by 5 bases, with 17 bases between. Germline CDR1 is GTSNPN and CDR2 is SVGIG (reference sequence). The CDR3, as DNA: TGTGCCTGGAGTGTCTGGGGGGGGCCTAAAGACGAGCAGTACTTC. Protein sequence: CAWSVWGGPKDEQYF.

The chain is built from TRBV28 and TRBJ1-2; TRBD1 matches at 9 bases. Germline loops: CDR1 MDHEN, CDR2 SYDVKM. There are 13 residues in the CDR3. V shed 5 bases, J shed 8 bases, and the junction held 6 bases outside the gene matches. As DNA, the CDR3 is TGTGCCAGCAGTACCGGGACAGGGCCCGGCTACACCTTC. Residues: CASSTGTGPGYTF.

This chain connects TRBV4-1 to TRBJ1-4; D call uncertain. Germline loops: CDR1 MGHRA, CDR2 YSYEKL. Trimming took 0 bases from V and 7 from J, leaving 12 bases between them. The CDR3 has 15 residues. The CDR3 bases are TGCGCCAGCAGCCAAGATCGTGGGCCCCCTGAAAAACTGTTTTTT. Translating gives CASSQDRGPPEKLFF.

V and J are TRBV19 and TRBJ1-1, with unresolved D. The CDR3 is 14 residues long. Trimming left V 3 bases short and J 11 bases short, with 19 bases between. From germline, CDR1 is LNHDA and CDR2 SQIVND (reference sequence). The CDR3 sequence: CASSMTMWAEEAFF. In nucleotides, the CDR3 is TGTGCCAGTAGTATGACAATGTGGGCTGAAGAGGCTTTCTTT. Full variable domain (outside the CDR3, taken from reference TRBV19 and TRBJ1-1): DGGITQSPKYLFRKEGQNVTLSCEQNLNHDAMYWYRQDPGQGLRLIYYSQIVNDFQKGDIAEGYSVSREKKESFPLTVTSAQKNPTAFYLCASSMTMWAEEAFFGQGTRLTVV.

This chain joins TRBV6-1 and TRBJ1-5; D gene uncertain. Trimming shortened V by 4 bases and J by 7 bases, and 17 bases separated the two germline ends. Per the germline V gene, CDR1 is MNHNS and CDR2 is SASEGT. This CDR3 has 15 amino acids. Here the CDR3 reads CASSVELRMRQPQHF. CDR3 nucleotides: TGTGCCAGCAGTGTTGAATTGAGGATGAGGCAGCCCCAGCATTTT.

The rearrangement joins TRBV7-9 to TRBJ2-7, with D hard to call. Germline V lookup: CDR1 SEHNR, CDR2 FQNEAQ (reference sequence). The V and J ends lost 3 bases and 1 base respectively, with 4 bases between them. The CDR3 covers 12 residues. CDR3 in DNA: TGTGCCAGCAGCTTCTTATCCTACGAGCAGTACTTC. Its translation is CASSFLSYEQYF.

The V and J genes are TRBV10-2 and TRBJ2-3; TRBD2 matches at 11 bases. The CDR3 is 15 amino acids. CDR1 WSHSY and CDR2 SAAADI come from the germline V gene. With V trimmed by 4 bases and J by 3 bases, 3 bases remained unmatched. In nucleotides, the CDR3 is TGCGCCAGCAGTGTCGGGACTAGCGGTACAGATACGCAGTATTTT. This encodes CASSVGTSGTDTQYF.

Only one count was recorded for this clone. V is TRBV28 and J is TRBJ1-4, with D perhaps TRBD1 (6 bases). The CDR3 totals 13 residues. The V gene's germline CDR1 is MDHEN and CDR2 SYDVKM. Trimming left V 11 bases short and J 5 bases short, with 15 bases between. The CDR3 nucleotides are TGTGCCGGGGGCGGGGGGAACAATGAAAAACTGTTTTTT. Translation: CAGGGGNNEKLFF.

V gene TRBV10-2 combines with J gene TRBJ2-3; no firm D call. Germline V gene sequence: CDR1 WSHSY, CDR2 SAAADI. The CDR3 extends over 11 amino acids. Deletions cut 10 bases from V and 6 bases from J, with 11 bases between. The CDR3 DNA reads as TGCGCCATGATGGAGAGTGATACGCAGTATTTT. Protein sequence: CAMMESDTQYF.

This clone was observed once. This chain links TRBV9 with TRBJ2-3; 11 bases align to TRBD2. This CDR3 has 17 residues. The V and J ends lost 4 bases and 5 bases, in that order; junction bases with no gene match: 12. The germline CDR1 and CDR2 sequences are SGDLS and YYNGEE. Here the CDR3 reads CASSSGGLAGGIDTQYF. As DNA, the CDR3 is TGTGCCAGCAGCTCAGGGGGGCTAGCGGGGGGAATAGATACGCAGTATTTT.